What follows describes a single T cell receptor beta chain. What it recognizes is unknown. Only in-frame clones appear in the TCRdb table, and some are missing; sequencing was by immunoSEQ multiplex PCR. The data hold 25,000 to 30,000 clones, with over 65% observed a single time. In germline, CDR1 is SGHTA, CDR2 FQGTGA. This CDR3 is 13 amino acids long. The V gene end was trimmed by 2 bases and the J gene end by 7 bases; junction bases not matched to a gene: 2. The data derive from a study of somatic mutations in cytotoxic T cells in rheumatoid arthritis. Study details: Certain T-cell populations stained with V beta antibodies were FACS-sorted to nearly 100% purity, and V beta1+ cells were TCRB-sequenced. Study-level findings and limits: Among under 75 patients, roughly 8 showed a largest CD8+ clone that surpassed 20% of CD8+ cells.

The sample comprised CD8+ T cells sorted from blood. The chain is built from TRBV7-3 and TRBJ2-1; 7 bases align to TRBD2. The TCR comes from a woman aged 18-29 years in good health. CDR3 amino acids: CASSLWGGNEQFF. The CDR3 bases are TGTGCCAGCAGCTTATGGGGGGGGAATGAGCAGTTCTTC.